This T cell receptor beta chain was captured by sequencing in a study of T cell responses to AZD1222 COVID-19 vaccine. Study overall: Combined were second doses at about 4 or about 12 weeks. Findings and limits, study-wide: Two doses of AZD1222 preceded a rise in Spike-specific TCR breadth and depth. Donors in the cohort were predominantly white British and more often female, and clonal diversity was possibly underestimated.

Comments on this clone: The antigen is not known.

Libraries were prepared by immunoSEQ multiplex PCR; TCRdb keeps only in-frame clonotypes and omits some of them. The data show more than 90,000 clones, around 84% seen once. CDR1 is GTSNPN and CDR2 is SVGIG in the germline V gene (reference sequence). The V end lost 0 bases, the J end lost 4 bases, and 12 bases lay between the germline ends. The CDR3 consists of 15 residues. The rearrangement uses TRBV30 and TRBJ1-4; a possible D gene is TRBD1 (5 bases). The specimen was peripheral blood, collected on day 0 of AZD1222 vaccination. The receptor's source is an adult in good health. The CDR3 sequence: CAWSVHPGYNEKLFF. The CDR3 DNA reads as TGTGCCTGGAGTGTACACCCAGGGTATAATGAAAAACTGTTTTTT. The full variable domain, completed using reference TRBV30 and TRBJ1-4, is SQTIHQWPATLVQPVGSPLSLECTVEGTSNPNLYWYRQAAGRGLQLLFYSVGIGQISSEVPQNLSASRPQDRQFILSSKKLLLSDSGFYLCAWSVHPGYNEKLFFGSGTQLSVL.